The rows below give T cell receptor beta chains drawn from one sample of a study of cytomegalovirus exposure and HLA in healthy donors. The data were produced by immunoSEQ multiplex PCR, yet TCRdb's version contains in-frame clones alone and is incomplete. Of under 200,000 clones in the sample, around 79% are singletons; the top ten hold approximately 0.7%. Source material: PBMCs. The receptors were sampled from a woman between 40 and 50 years old in good health and CMV-seronegative. The CDR3 runs from the conserved cysteine through the conserved F or W. Fields, in order: D gene, V gene, J gene, clone size, CDR3 protein, CDR3 DNA. The D gene is left open where the match is weak. Not all rows give a size; the values are once, few, many and, for expanded clones, a class.

D gene: .; V gene: TRBV5-1; J gene: TRBJ1-2; clone size: .; CDR3 protein: CASSLARGARIGYTF; CDR3 DNA: TGCGCCAGCAGCTTGGCGCGGGGGGCGAGAATTGGCTACACCTTC
D gene: TRBD1; V gene: TRBV5-1; J gene: TRBJ2-4; clone size: .; CDR3 protein: CASSLDGTGADIQYF; CDR3 DNA: TGCGCCAGCAGCTTGGACGGGACAGGGGCCGACATTCAGTACTTC
D gene: .; V gene: TRBV7-2; J gene: TRBJ2-1; clone size: .; CDR3 protein: CASRPDSYNEQFF; CDR3 DNA: TGTGCCAGCAGACCCGACAGTTACAATGAGCAGTTCTTC
D gene: TRBD1; V gene: TRBV9; J gene: TRBJ1-3; clone size: once; CDR3 protein: CASSLGTGAGNTIYF; CDR3 DNA: TGTGCCAGCAGCCTTGGGACAGGCGCTGGAAACACCATATATTTT
D gene: TRBD1; V gene: TRBV7-3; J gene: TRBJ1-1; clone size: .; CDR3 protein: CASSLTTGTFNTEAFF; CDR3 DNA: TGTGCCAGCAGCTTAACGACAGGGACGTTTAACACTGAAGCTTTCTTT
D gene: TRBD1; V gene: TRBV6-1; J gene: TRBJ2-7; clone size: .; CDR3 protein: CASSVGQGPEQYF; CDR3 DNA: TGTGCCAGCAGTGTTGGACAGGGCCCCGAGCAGTACTTC
D gene: .; V gene: TRBV5-1; J gene: TRBJ2-1; clone size: .; CDR3 protein: CASSPWEYNEQFF; CDR3 DNA: TGCGCCAGCAGCCCCTGGGAGTACAATGAGCAGTTCTTC
D gene: .; V gene: TRBV5-6; J gene: TRBJ1-1; clone size: .; CDR3 protein: CASRSGTMVTEAFF; CDR3 DNA: TGTGCCAGCAGGTCCGGGACAATGGTTACTGAAGCTTTCTTT
D gene: .; V gene: TRBV2; J gene: TRBJ1-1; clone size: once; CDR3 protein: CASTADSLNTEAFF; CDR3 DNA: TGTGCCAGCACCGCCGACAGCCTGAACACTGAAGCTTTCTTT
D gene: .; V gene: TRBV7-9; J gene: TRBJ1-3; clone size: .; CDR3 protein: CASSLSGNTIYF; CDR3 DNA: TGTGCCAGCAGCCTAAGTGGAAACACCATATATTTT
D gene: .; V gene: TRBV19; J gene: TRBJ2-5; clone size: .; CDR3 protein: CASRRDYEETQYF; CDR3 DNA: TGTGCCAGTAGGCGAGACTATGAAGAGACCCAGTACTTC
D gene: TRBD2; V gene: TRBV13; J gene: TRBJ2-7; clone size: .; CDR3 protein: CASIRLAGAYEQYF; CDR3 DNA: TGTGCCAGCATCAGACTAGCGGGGGCCTACGAGCAGTACTTC
D gene: .; V gene: TRBV5-1; J gene: TRBJ2-1; clone size: .; CDR3 protein: CASSGGGAGSYNEQFF; CDR3 DNA: TGCGCCAGCAGTGGAGGAGGGGCAGGGTCCTACAATGAGCAGTTCTTC
D gene: TRBD1; V gene: TRBV5-1; J gene: TRBJ1-2; clone size: .; CDR3 protein: CASSLSGQGAGYTF; CDR3 DNA: TGCGCCAGCAGCCTATCGGGACAGGGAGCTGGCTACACCTTC
D gene: .; V gene: TRBV7-2; J gene: TRBJ1-2; clone size: .; CDR3 protein: CASSSRMSGYTF; CDR3 DNA: TGTGCCAGCAGCTCTCGCATGAGTGGCTACACCTTC
D gene: .; V gene: TRBV7-5; J gene: TRBJ2-1; clone size: once; CDR3 protein: CARSLGRPYNEQFF; CDR3 DNA: TGTGCCAGAAGCTTAGGGAGGCCTTACAATGAGCAGTTCTTC
D gene: .; V gene: TRBV30; J gene: TRBJ2-7; clone size: .; CDR3 protein: CASVYWGREQYF; CDR3 DNA: TGTGCCTCCGTCTATTGGGGGCGCGAGCAGTACTTC
D gene: TRBD1; V gene: TRBV6-6; J gene: TRBJ1-2; clone size: .; CDR3 protein: CASSYGTGNGYTF; CDR3 DNA: TGTGCCAGCAGTTACGGGACAGGGAATGGCTACACCTTC
D gene: TRBD1; V gene: TRBV19; J gene: TRBJ1-5; clone size: .; CDR3 protein: CATEGRGSNQPQHF; CDR3 DNA: TGTGCCACCGAGGGCAGGGGGAGCAATCAGCCCCAGCATTTT
D gene: TRBD1; V gene: TRBV5-1; J gene: TRBJ1-4; clone size: few; CDR3 protein: CASSLALTGVEKLFF; CDR3 DNA: TGCGCCAGCAGCTTGGCTTTGACAGGGGTTGAAAAACTGTTTTTT
D gene: .; V gene: TRBV28; J gene: TRBJ2-7; clone size: .; CDR3 protein: CASSPGGAGRSYEQYF; CDR3 DNA: TGTGCCAGCAGCCCTGGGGGGGCGGGACGGTCCTACGAGCAGTACTTC
D gene: TRBD1; V gene: TRBV6-5; J gene: TRBJ1-2; clone size: .; CDR3 protein: CATSIGTGYGYTF; CDR3 DNA: TGTGCCACCAGCATAGGGACAGGGTATGGCTACACCTTC
D gene: TRBD2; V gene: TRBV9; J gene: TRBJ2-7; clone size: .; CDR3 protein: CASSPRLAGGSYEQYF; CDR3 DNA: TGTGCCAGCAGCCCCCGCTTGGCGGGGGGTTCCTACGAGCAGTACTTC
D gene: .; V gene: TRBV28; J gene: TRBJ1-5; clone size: .; CDR3 protein: CASQPGQYSNQPQHF; CDR3 DNA: TGTGCCAGCCAGCCCGGACAATATAGCAATCAGCCCCAGCATTTT
D gene: TRBD1; V gene: TRBV28; J gene: TRBJ1-5; clone size: .; CDR3 protein: CASSLQGAGGQPQHF; CDR3 DNA: TGTGCCAGCAGTTTACAGGGGGCAGGAGGGCAGCCCCAGCATTTT
D gene: TRBD1; V gene: TRBV28; J gene: TRBJ2-7; clone size: .; CDR3 protein: CASSSTGIEQYF; CDR3 DNA: TGTGCCAGCAGTTCGACAGGGATCGAGCAGTACTTC
D gene: .; V gene: TRBV19; J gene: TRBJ1-5; clone size: .; CDR3 protein: CASTHAGSRQPQHF; CDR3 DNA: TGTGCCAGTACCCATGCGGGGTCACGGCAGCCCCAGCATTTT
D gene: .; V gene: TRBV6-5; J gene: TRBJ2-1; clone size: .; CDR3 protein: CASSNTRRSGVLFF; CDR3 DNA: TGTGCCAGCAGTAATACTAGGAGGAGCGGAGTTTTGTTCTTC
D gene: TRBD2; V gene: TRBV27; J gene: TRBJ2-3; clone size: .; CDR3 protein: CASAGGIAGADTQYF; CDR3 DNA: TGTGCCTCCGCCGGAGGGATAGCGGGAGCAGATACGCAGTATTTT
D gene: .; V gene: TRBV30; J gene: TRBJ2-5; clone size: .; CDR3 protein: CAWGDWTQETQYF; CDR3 DNA: TGTGCCTGGGGGGACTGGACCCAAGAGACCCAGTACTTC
D gene: .; V gene: TRBV5-6; J gene: TRBJ2-2; clone size: .; CDR3 protein: CASSVYRVGTGELFF; CDR3 DNA: TGTGCCAGCAGCGTTTACAGGGTAGGCACCGGGGAGCTGTTTTTT
D gene: .; V gene: TRBV29-1; J gene: TRBJ2-7; clone size: once; CDR3 protein: CSVEEEGSSYEQYF; CDR3 DNA: TGCAGCGTTGAAGAAGAGGGAAGCTCCTACGAGCAGTACTTC
D gene: .; V gene: TRBV6-5; J gene: TRBJ1-2; clone size: .; CDR3 protein: CASSYREGLYGYTF; CDR3 DNA: TGTGCCAGCAGCTACAGGGAGGGGCTCTATGGCTACACCTTC
D gene: TRBD2; V gene: TRBV7-8; J gene: TRBJ2-2; clone size: .; CDR3 protein: CASSLLRLAGVGTGELFF; CDR3 DNA: TGTGCCAGCAGCTTACTGCGACTAGCGGGAGTAGGGACCGGGGAGCTGTTTTTT
D gene: .; V gene: TRBV4-2; J gene: TRBJ2-3; clone size: .; CDR3 protein: CASSGGALSTDTQYF; CDR3 DNA: TGTGCCAGCAGCGGGGGGGCGCTTAGCACAGATACGCAGTATTTT
D gene: TRBD1; V gene: TRBV6-1; J gene: TRBJ1-5; clone size: .; CDR3 protein: CASSVDRGLNQPQHF; CDR3 DNA: TGTGCCAGCAGTGTCGACAGGGGGCTCAATCAGCCCCAGCATTTT
D gene: .; V gene: TRBV4-1; J gene: TRBJ2-3; clone size: .; CDR3 protein: CASSPEVGATDTQYF; CDR3 DNA: TGCGCCAGCAGCCCGGAGGTGGGGGCCACAGATACGCAGTATTTT
D gene: .; V gene: TRBV12-5; J gene: TRBJ1-1; clone size: few; CDR3 protein: CASAPGSNTEAFF; CDR3 DNA: TGTGCTAGTGCCCCCGGGTCCAACACTGAAGCTTTCTTT
D gene: TRBD2; V gene: TRBV19; J gene: TRBJ2-7; clone size: .; CDR3 protein: CASSIGLASYEQYF; CDR3 DNA: TGTGCCAGTAGTATCGGACTAGCCTCCTACGAGCAGTACTTC
D gene: TRBD2; V gene: TRBV7-8; J gene: TRBJ2-3; clone size: .; CDR3 protein: CASSLVAGARHTQYF; CDR3 DNA: TGTGCCAGCAGCTTAGTAGCGGGAGCCCGCCATACGCAGTATTTT
D gene: TRBD1; V gene: TRBV19; J gene: TRBJ1-5; clone size: .; CDR3 protein: CASTRTGLHQPQHF; CDR3 DNA: TGTGCCAGTACCAGGACAGGGCTTCATCAGCCCCAGCATTTT
D gene: .; V gene: TRBV12-5; J gene: TRBJ1-4; clone size: few; CDR3 protein: CASGYGQNLATNEKLFF; CDR3 DNA: TGTGCTAGTGGTTACGGACAAAACCTGGCAACTAATGAAAAACTGTTTTTT
D gene: .; V gene: TRBV5-6; J gene: TRBJ1-6; clone size: few; CDR3 protein: CASSPGVDNSPLHF; CDR3 DNA: TGTGCCAGCAGCCCGGGAGTGGATAATTCACCCCTCCACTTT
D gene: TRBD1; V gene: TRBV2; J gene: TRBJ1-1; clone size: .; CDR3 protein: CATNGQGLGANTEAFF; CDR3 DNA: TGTGCCACCAACGGACAGGGATTAGGTGCGAACACTGAAGCTTTCTTT
D gene: .; V gene: TRBV19; J gene: TRBJ2-2; clone size: .; CDR3 protein: CASTPGRNTGELFF; CDR3 DNA: TGTGCCAGTACCCCGGGTCGGAACACCGGGGAGCTGTTTTTT
D gene: TRBD2; V gene: TRBV28; J gene: TRBJ2-7; clone size: .; CDR3 protein: CASSGTSGRSGYEQYF; CDR3 DNA: TGTGCCAGCAGTGGGACTAGCGGGAGATCGGGGTACGAGCAGTACTTC